These 21 T cell receptor beta chains share one sample of origin, sequenced in a study of OX40 agonist ivuxolimab in advanced cancers. Clones were read by immunoSEQ multiplex PCR, and TCRdb kept only the in-frame ones, dropping some. Of some 99,000 clones detected, 87% appear once; the ten largest clones hold 0.45% to 0.55%. Sequencing was performed on CD4+ or CD8+ T cells sorted from blood, taken in a trial of the OX40 agonist ivuxolimab. The receptors here all came from an adult with an advanced solid tumor such as melanoma, head and neck, liver or kidney cancer.

This clone came up once. V and J are TRBV19 and TRBJ1-6; D possibly corresponds to TRBD1 (5 bases). Germline CDR1 and CDR2: LNHDA and SQIVND (reference sequence). The V end lost 5 bases, the J end lost 9 bases, and 17 bases lay between the germline ends. This CDR3 has 15 residues. The CDR3 sequence: CASSPRDLEGSPLHF. DNA of the CDR3: TGTGCCAGTAGTCCCCGGGACCTCGAGGGTTCACCCCTCCACTTT.

The CDR3 is CASSLDSFNGGLFF. The CDR3 DNA reads TGCGCCAGCAGCTTGGACAGTTTCAACGGGGGACTGTTTTTT. The chain links TRBV5-1 to TRBJ1-4, with a weak D call TRBD1 (5 bases). This CDR3 is 14 amino acids long. V dropped 0 bases and J dropped 13 bases, with 16 bases sitting between them. Germline assignment: CDR1 SGHRS and CDR2 YFSETQ.

This clone turned up a few times. The chain has TRBV4-1 and TRBJ2-1, with D possibly TRBD2 on 7 matching bases. The germline CDR1 and CDR2 sequences are MGHRA and YSYEKL. V was trimmed by 0 bases and J by 6 bases, leaving 21 bases between them. The CDR3 extends over 18 amino acids. In DNA, the CDR3 is TGCGCCAGCAGCCAAGATAAATTGGTAGTGGGGGGGCCCAATGAGCAGTTCTTC. Translated: CASSQDKLVVGGPNEQFF.

V and J are TRBV4-3 and TRBJ2-7; TRBD2 is a possible D gene (6 bases). CDR1 is LGHNA and CDR2 is YSLEER in the germline V gene. The CDR3 is 16 residues long. V was trimmed by 0 bases and J by 2 bases, leaving 14 bases between them. The CDR3 DNA is TGCGCCAGCAGCCAAGATAGCGGTGGAGTCCCCTACGAGCAGTACTTC. As protein: CASSQDSGGVPYEQYF.

J is TRBJ1-1 and V is TRBV5-4; TRBD1 matches at 8 bases. The CDR3 runs 16 residues. The V segment lost 4 bases and the J segment 3 bases; nucleotides outside the gene matches: 11. The V gene's germline CDR1 is SGHNT and CDR2 YYREEE (reference sequence). CDR3 region: CASSMPPTGADTEAFF. The CDR3 nucleotides read TGTGCCAGCAGCATGCCACCGACAGGGGCTGACACTGAAGCTTTCTTT.

V is TRBV28 and J is TRBJ2-5; a weak D match, TRBD1 (6 bases). The CDR3 extends over 14 amino acids. V was trimmed by 5 bases and J by 7 bases, leaving 17 bases between them. Germline V gene sequence: CDR1 MDHEN, CDR2 SYDVKM. The CDR3 protein is CASSLTGSQGTQYF. CDR3 coding DNA: TGTGCCAGCAGTCTCACAGGGTCCCAGGGGACCCAGTACTTC.

The rearrangement joins TRBV5-4 to TRBJ2-1; D might be TRBD1 (5 bases). V shed 3 bases and J shed 5 bases, with 18 bases lying between them. The length of the CDR3 is 16 residues. Germline V gives CDR1 SGHNT, CDR2 YYREEE (reference sequence). The CDR3, as DNA: TGTGCCAGCAGCTCCGAAGCGACAGATCTAAACAATGAGCAGTTCTTC. Amino acids: CASSSEATDLNNEQFF.

In this sample, this clone turned up once. This chain connects TRBV28 to TRBJ2-5; 7 nucleotides align to TRBD1. Germline V gene data show CDR1 as MDHEN and CDR2 as SYDVKM. J lost 7 bases, V lost 7 bases, and 9 bases had no gene match. The CDR3 has 13 amino acids. The CDR3 nucleotides are TGTGCCAGCACCAAGGGGGCCCCGGGGACCCAGTACTTC. Translating it yields CASTKGAPGTQYF.

V is TRBV2 and J is TRBJ1-1; D not certain. Germline V gene data show CDR1 as SNHLY and CDR2 as FYNNEI. With 4 bases removed from V and 7 bases from J, the gap between germline ends came to 13 bases. The CDR3 length is 13 residues. The CDR3 loop reads CASSGGFGDEAFF. The CDR3 nucleotides are TGTGCCAGCAGTGGAGGGTTTGGGGATGAAGCTTTCTTT.

The chain recombines TRBV4-3 with TRBJ2-2, with D perhaps TRBD1 (7 bases). CDR1 and CDR2 (germline): LGHNA, YSLEER. This CDR3 has 17 residues. V gave up 0 bases and J gave up 2 bases, with 13 bases separating them. In nucleotides, the CDR3 is TGCGCCAGCAGCCAAGACGGAGGGGGCGCTAACACCGGGGAGCTGTTTTTT. The encoded protein is CASSQDGGGANTGELFF.

This chain links TRBV10-2 with TRBJ2-1; D is perhaps TRBD1 or TRBD2 (5 bases each). CDR1 and CDR2 (germline): WSHSY, SAAADI. The V end was cut by 6 bases, the J end by 0 bases, with 12 bases between. The CDR3 sequence is 15 residues long. CDR3 protein: CASRRGQGSYNEQFF. The DNA for the CDR3 is TGCGCCAGCAGGAGGGGCCAGGGCTCCTACAATGAGCAGTTCTTC.

This clone showed up just a few times. The chain recombines TRBV6-1 with TRBJ1-5; D is ambiguous. Germline assignment: CDR1 MNHNS and CDR2 SASEGT. The CDR3 has 11 amino acids. Trimming removed 6 bases from V and 5 bases from J, with 5 bases in between. DNA of the CDR3: TGTGCCAGCAGGGACTATCAGCCCCAGCATTTT. Translation gives CASRDYQPQHF.

The chain recombines TRBV11-2 with TRBJ1-4; 8 positions agree with TRBD1. Germline CDR1 and CDR2: SGHAT and FQNNGV. The CDR3 is made up of 16 amino acids. V shed 5 bases and J 1 base; nucleotides not matched to a gene: 6. The CDR3 sequence: CASSPHRGETNEKLFF. CDR3 DNA sequence: TGTGCCAGCAGCCCCCACAGGGGGGAAACTAATGAAAAACTGTTTTTT.

The chain is built from TRBV7-8 and TRBJ2-7, with D tentatively TRBD2 (7 bases). Germline loops: CDR1 SGHVS, CDR2 FQNEAQ. This CDR3 is 17 amino acids long. The V gene lost 1 base and the J gene lost 6 bases, with 22 bases spanning the gap. Written as DNA, the CDR3 is TGTGCCAGCAGCTTAGGTGGGGGGGCCCGTATTCTAAGCGAGCAGTACTTC. Encoded protein: CASSLGGGARILSEQYF.

The chain links TRBV28 to TRBJ2-7, with D possibly called TRBD1 or TRBD2 (5 bases each). The germline V gene has CDR1 MDHEN and CDR2 SYDVKM. The V and J ends lost 7 bases and 3 bases respectively, with 7 bases between them. This CDR3 comprises 11 residues. Written as DNA, the CDR3 is TGTGCCAGCATGGGGGTCTACGAGCAGTACTTC. Residues: CASMGVYEQYF.

The rearrangement links TRBV6-5 to TRBJ2-7, with TRBD1 identical over 9 bases. The ends lost 11 bases at V and 4 bases at J; junction bases unmatched: 9. Germline assignment: CDR1 MNHEY and CDR2 SVGAGI. The CDR3 totals 13 residues. CDR3 in amino acids: CAVGGTGRYEQYF. For the CDR3, the DNA is TGTGCCGTCGGGGGGACAGGGCGTTACGAGCAGTACTTC.

This rearrangement joins TRBV5-1 to TRBJ1-2; 9 bases match TRBD1. Germline V gives CDR1 SGHRS, CDR2 YFSETQ. Unmatched junction bases numbered 6, after V lost 4 bases and J lost 8 bases. The CDR3 has 13 amino acids. The CDR3 sequence: CASSTGQGSGYTF. The CDR3 DNA follows: TGCGCCAGCAGCACGGGACAGGGTAGCGGCTACACCTTC.

The chain is built from TRBV19 and TRBJ1-2; tentatively, D is TRBD1 (6 bases). The CDR3 loop spans 14 amino acids. Trimming removed 5 bases from V and 4 bases from J, with 14 bases in between. Germline V gene data show CDR1 as LNHDA and CDR2 as SQIVND (reference sequence). In DNA form, the CDR3 reads TGTGCCAGTAGTCGGACAGCCCATGGCTATGGCTACACCTTC. Protein sequence: CASSRTAHGYGYTF.

The chain combines TRBV5-1 with TRBJ2-7; unclear D gene. Germline V gene sequence: CDR1 SGHRS, CDR2 YFSETQ. The CDR3 runs 12 residues. Trimming removed 4 bases at V and 4 bases at J, with 9 bases between. The CDR3 DNA reads as TGCGCCAGCAGCCGAGACAATTACGAGCAGTACTTC. As protein: CASSRDNYEQYF.

The rearrangement joins TRBV7-8 to TRBJ2-2; 8 bases match TRBD2. CDR1 is SGHVS, CDR2 FQNEAQ, per germline. Trimming at V came to 4 bases and at J to 4 bases, leaving 5 bases not matched to a gene. The CDR3 is 15 amino acids. CDR3 protein: CASSSRAGGTGELFF. CDR3 coding DNA: TGTGCCAGCAGCTCGCGGGCGGGGGGCACCGGGGAGCTGTTTTTT.

The chain recombines TRBV10-3 with TRBJ2-7, with D perhaps matching TRBD1 (5 bases). CDR3 size: 14 residues. Germline V gives CDR1 ENHRY, CDR2 SYGVKD. Trimming pared 6 bases from V and 2 bases from J, leaving 14 bases between. The CDR3 DNA reads TGTGCCATCAGGGACATCAGAAAGACCTACGAGCAGTACTTC. It yields the protein CAIRDIRKTYEQYF.